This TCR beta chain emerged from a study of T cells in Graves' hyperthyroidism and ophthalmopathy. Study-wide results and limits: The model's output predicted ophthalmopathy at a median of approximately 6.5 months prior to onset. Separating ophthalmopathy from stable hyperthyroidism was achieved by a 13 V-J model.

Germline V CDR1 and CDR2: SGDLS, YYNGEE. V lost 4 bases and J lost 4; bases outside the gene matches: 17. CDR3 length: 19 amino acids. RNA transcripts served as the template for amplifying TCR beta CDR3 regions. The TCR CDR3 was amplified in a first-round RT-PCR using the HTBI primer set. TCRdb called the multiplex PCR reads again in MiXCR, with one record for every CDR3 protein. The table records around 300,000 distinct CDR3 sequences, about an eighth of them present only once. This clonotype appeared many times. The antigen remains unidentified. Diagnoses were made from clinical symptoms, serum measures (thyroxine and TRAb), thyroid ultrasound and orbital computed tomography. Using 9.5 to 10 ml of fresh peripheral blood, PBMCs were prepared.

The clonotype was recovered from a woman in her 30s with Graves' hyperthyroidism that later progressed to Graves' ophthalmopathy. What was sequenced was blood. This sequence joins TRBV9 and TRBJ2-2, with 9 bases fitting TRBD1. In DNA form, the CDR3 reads TGTGCCAGCAGCCCCCTCACGGGTGGGGGACAGGGCTTCACCGGGGAGCTGTTTTTT. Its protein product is CASSPLTGGGQGFTGELFF.